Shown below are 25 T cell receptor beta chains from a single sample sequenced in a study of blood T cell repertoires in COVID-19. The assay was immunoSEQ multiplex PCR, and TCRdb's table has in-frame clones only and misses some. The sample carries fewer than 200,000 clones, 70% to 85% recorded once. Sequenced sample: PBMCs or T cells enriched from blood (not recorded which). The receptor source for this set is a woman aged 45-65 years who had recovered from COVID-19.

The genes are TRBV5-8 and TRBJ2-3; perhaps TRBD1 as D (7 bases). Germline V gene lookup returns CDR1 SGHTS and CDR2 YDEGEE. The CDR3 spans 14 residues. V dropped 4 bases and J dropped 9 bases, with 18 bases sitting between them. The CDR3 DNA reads TGTGCCAGCAGCCCATCGACAGGGAGGTGGACGCAGTATTTT. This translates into CASSPSTGRWTQYF.

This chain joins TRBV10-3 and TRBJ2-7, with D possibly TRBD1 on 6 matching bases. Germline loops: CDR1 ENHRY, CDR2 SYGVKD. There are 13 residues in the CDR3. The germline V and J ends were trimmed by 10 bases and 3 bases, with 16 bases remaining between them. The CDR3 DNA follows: TGTGCCACGGCTAGGACAGACAACTACGAGCAGTACTTC. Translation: CATARTDNYEQYF.

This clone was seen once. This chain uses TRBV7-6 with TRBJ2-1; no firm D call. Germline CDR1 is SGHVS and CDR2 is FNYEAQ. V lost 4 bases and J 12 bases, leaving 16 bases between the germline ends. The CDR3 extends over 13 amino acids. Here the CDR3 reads CASSSNPRYGQFF. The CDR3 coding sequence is TGTGCCAGCAGCTCCAACCCCCGGTACGGGCAGTTCTTC.

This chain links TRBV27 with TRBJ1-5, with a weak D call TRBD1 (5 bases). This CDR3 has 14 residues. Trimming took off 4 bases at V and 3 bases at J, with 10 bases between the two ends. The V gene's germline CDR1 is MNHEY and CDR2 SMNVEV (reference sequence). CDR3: CASSSDRYNQPQHF. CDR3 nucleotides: TGTGCCAGCAGTTCCGACAGATACAATCAGCCCCAGCATTTT.

This chain's CDR3 is CASSPPRGVAGGLTTDTQYF. The CDR3 nucleotides read TGTGCCAGCTCACCACCTAGGGGAGTAGCGGGAGGTTTGACCACAGATACGCAGTATTTT. This sequence joins TRBV18 and TRBJ2-3, with 10 bases that match TRBD2. Germline loops: CDR1 KGHSH, CDR2 LQKENI. The V segment lost 0 bases and the J segment 2 bases; nucleotides outside the gene matches: 14. This CDR3 region has 20 residues.

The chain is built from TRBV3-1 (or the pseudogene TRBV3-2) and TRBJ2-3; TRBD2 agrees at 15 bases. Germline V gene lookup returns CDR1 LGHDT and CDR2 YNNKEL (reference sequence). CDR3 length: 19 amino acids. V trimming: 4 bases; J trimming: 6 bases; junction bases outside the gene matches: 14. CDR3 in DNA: TGTGCCAGCAGCCCCTCGGGACTAGCGGGAGGAGGGGGCAGGGATACGCAGTATTTT. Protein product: CASSPSGLAGGGGRDTQYF.

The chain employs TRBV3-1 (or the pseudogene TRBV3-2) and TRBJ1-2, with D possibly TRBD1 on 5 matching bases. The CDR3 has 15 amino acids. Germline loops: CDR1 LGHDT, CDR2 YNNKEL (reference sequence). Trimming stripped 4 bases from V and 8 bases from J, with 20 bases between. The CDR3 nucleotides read TGTGCCAGCAGCCCGTATAGGGGCATTTCGGACGGCTACACCTTC. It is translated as CASSPYRGISDGYTF.

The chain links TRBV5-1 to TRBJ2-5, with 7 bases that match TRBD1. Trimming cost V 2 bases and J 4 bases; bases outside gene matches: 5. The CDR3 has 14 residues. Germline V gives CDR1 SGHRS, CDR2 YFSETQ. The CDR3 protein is CASSLQGWSETQYF. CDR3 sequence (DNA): TGCGCCAGCAGCTTACAGGGGTGGTCAGAGACCCAGTACTTC.

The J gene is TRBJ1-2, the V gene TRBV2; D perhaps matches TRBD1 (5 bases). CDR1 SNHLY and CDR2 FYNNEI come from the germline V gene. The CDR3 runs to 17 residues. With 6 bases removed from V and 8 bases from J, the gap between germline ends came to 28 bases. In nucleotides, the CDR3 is TGTGCCAGCAGGATCGGTGGGGCTTTGGACCTAACCGTCGGCTACACCTTC. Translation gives CASRIGGALDLTVGYTF.

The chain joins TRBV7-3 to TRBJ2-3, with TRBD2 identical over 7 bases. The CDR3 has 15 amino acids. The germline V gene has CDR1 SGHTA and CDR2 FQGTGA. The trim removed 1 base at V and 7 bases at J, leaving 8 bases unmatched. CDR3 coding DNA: TGTGCCAGCAGCTTAAATGGGGGAGGGCTGAATACGCAGTATTTT. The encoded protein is CASSLNGGGLNTQYF.

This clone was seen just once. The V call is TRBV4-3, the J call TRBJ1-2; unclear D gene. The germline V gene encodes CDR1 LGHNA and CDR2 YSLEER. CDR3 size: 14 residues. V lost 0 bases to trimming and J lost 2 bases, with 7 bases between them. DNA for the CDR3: TGCGCCAGCAGCCAAGACCGGGGAAACTATGGCTACACCTTC. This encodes CASSQDRGNYGYTF.

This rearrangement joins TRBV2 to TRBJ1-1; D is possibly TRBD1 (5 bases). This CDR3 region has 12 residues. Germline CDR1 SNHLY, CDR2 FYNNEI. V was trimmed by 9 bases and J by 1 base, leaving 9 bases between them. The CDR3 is CASQRGNTEAFF. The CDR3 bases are TGTGCCAGTCAAAGGGGGAACACTGAAGCTTTCTTT.

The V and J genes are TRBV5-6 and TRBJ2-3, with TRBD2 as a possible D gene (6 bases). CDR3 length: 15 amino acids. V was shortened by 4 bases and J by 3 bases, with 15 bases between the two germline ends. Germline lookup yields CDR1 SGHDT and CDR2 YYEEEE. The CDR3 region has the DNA TGTGCCAGCAGCGGCCGGGACTCAATAACAGATACGCAGTATTTT. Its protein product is CASSGRDSITDTQYF.

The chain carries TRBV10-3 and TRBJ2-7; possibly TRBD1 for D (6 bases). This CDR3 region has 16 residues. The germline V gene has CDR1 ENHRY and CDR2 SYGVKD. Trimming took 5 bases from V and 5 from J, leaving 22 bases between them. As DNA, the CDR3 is TGTGCCATCAGTCTTCTAGGGACAAACGGTGGGAACGAGCAGTACTTC. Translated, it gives CAISLLGTNGGNEQYF.

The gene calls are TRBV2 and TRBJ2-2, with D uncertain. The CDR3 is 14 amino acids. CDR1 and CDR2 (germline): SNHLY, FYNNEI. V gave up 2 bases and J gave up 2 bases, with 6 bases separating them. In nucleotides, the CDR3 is TGTGCCAGCAGTGAAATATCTAACACCGGGGAGCTGTTTTTT. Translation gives CASSEISNTGELFF.

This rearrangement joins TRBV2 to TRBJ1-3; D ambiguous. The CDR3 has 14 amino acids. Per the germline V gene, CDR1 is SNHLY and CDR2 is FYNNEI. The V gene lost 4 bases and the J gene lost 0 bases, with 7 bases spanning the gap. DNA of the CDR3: TGTGCCAGCAGTGCCAGTACCTCTGGAAACACCATATATTTT. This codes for CASSASTSGNTIYF.

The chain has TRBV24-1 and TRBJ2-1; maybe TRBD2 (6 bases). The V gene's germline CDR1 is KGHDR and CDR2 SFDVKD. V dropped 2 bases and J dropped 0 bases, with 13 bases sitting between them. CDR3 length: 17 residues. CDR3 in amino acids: CATSDSIDGSSYNEQFF. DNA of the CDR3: TGTGCCACCAGTGATTCCATCGACGGGAGCTCCTACAATGAGCAGTTCTTC.

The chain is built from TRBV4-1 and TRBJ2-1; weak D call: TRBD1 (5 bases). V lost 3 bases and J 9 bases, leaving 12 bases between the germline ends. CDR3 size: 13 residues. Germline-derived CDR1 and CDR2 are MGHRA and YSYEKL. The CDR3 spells CASSHRTSSEQFF. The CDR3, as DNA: TGCGCCAGCAGCCACAGGACATCCAGTGAGCAGTTCTTC.

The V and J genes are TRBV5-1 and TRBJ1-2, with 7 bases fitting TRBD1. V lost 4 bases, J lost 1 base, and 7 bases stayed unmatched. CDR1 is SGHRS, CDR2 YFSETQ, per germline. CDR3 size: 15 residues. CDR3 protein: CASSRGQTNNYGYTF. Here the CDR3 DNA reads TGCGCCAGCAGCCGGGGACAGACAAATAACTATGGCTACACCTTC.

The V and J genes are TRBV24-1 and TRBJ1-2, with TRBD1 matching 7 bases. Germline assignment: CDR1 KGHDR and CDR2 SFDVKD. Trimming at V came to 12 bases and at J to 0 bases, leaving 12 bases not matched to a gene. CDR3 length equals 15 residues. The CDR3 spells CAPGLRGRPNYGYTF. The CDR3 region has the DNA TGTGCCCCCGGGTTAAGGGGGCGACCTAACTATGGCTACACCTTC.

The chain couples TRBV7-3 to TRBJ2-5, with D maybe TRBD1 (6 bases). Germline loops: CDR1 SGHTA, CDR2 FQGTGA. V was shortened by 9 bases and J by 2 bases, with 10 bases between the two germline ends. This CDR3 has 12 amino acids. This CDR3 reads CASSTGQETQYF. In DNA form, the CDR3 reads TGTGCCAGTTCAACAGGGCAAGAGACCCAGTACTTC. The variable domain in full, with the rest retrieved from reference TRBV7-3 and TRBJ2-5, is GAGVSQTPSNKVTEKGKYVELRCDPISGHTALYWYRQSLGQGPEFLIYFQGTGAADDSGLPNDRFFAVRPEGSVSTLKIQRTERGDSAVYLCASSTGQETQYFGPGTRLLVL.

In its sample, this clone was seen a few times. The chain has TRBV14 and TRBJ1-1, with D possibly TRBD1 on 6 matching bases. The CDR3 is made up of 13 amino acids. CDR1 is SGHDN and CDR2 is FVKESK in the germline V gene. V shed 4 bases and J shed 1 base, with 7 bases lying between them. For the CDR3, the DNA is TGTGCCAGCAGCCCGGGACAGAACACTGAAGCTTTCTTT. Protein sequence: CASSPGQNTEAFF.

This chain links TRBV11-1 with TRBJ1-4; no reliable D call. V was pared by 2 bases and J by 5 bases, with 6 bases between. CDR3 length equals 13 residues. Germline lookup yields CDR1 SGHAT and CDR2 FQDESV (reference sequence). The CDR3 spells CASSLSENEKLFF. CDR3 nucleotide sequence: TGTGCCAGCAGCTTATCGGAGAATGAAAAACTGTTTTTT.

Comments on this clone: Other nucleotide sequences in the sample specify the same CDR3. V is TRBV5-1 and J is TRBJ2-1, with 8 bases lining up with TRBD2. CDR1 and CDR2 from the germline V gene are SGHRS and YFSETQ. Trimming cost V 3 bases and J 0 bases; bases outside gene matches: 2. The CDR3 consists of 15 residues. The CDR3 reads CASSSSGSSYNEQFF. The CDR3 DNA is TGCGCCAGCAGCTCGAGCGGGAGCTCCTACAATGAGCAGTTCTTC.

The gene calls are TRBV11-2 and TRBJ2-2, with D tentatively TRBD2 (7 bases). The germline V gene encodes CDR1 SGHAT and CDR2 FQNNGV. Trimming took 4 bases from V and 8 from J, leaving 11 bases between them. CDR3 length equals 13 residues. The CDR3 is CASSSGGTGELFF. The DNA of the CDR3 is TGTGCCAGCAGCTCGGGGGGCACAGGGGAGCTGTTTTTT. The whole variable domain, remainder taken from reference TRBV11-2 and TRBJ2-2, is EAGVAQSPRYKIIEKRQSVAFWCNPISGHATLYWYQQILGQGPKLLIQFQNNGVVDDSQLPKDRFSAERLKGVDSTLKIQPAKLEDSAVYLCASSSGGTGELFFGEGSRLTVL.